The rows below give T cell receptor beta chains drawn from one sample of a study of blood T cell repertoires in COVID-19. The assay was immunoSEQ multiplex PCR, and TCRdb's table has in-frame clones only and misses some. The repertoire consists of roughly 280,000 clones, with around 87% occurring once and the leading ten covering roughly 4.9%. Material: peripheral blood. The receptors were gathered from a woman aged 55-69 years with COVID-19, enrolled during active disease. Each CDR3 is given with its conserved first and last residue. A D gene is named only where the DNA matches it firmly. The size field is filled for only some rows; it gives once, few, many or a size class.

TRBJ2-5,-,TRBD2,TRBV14,TGTGCCAGCAGCCTAAGGACTAGCGGGTTGGAGACCCAGTACTTC,CASSLRTSGLETQYF
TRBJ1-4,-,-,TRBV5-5,TGTGCCAGCAGCTTCGCCTCGGGTGAAAAACTGTTTTTT,CASSFASGEKLFF
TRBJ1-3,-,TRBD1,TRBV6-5,TGTGCCAGCAGTAGGGACAGCTCTGGAAACACCATATATTTT,CASSRDSSGNTIYF
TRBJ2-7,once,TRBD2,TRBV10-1,TGCGCCAGCAGCACTAGCGGGGACGCCTACGAGCAGTACTTC,CASSTSGDAYEQYF
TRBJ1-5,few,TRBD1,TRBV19,TGTGCCAGTAGTGCCAGGGACAGGGGCGGGGGTAGCAATCAGCCCCAGCATTTT,CASSARDRGGGSNQPQHF
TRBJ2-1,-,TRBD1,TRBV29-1,TGCAGCGTTGACTCAACAGGGGGCACCTACAATGAGCAGTTCTTC,CSVDSTGGTYNEQFF
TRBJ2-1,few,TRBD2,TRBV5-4,TGTGCCAGCAGCTCAAAGTTAGCGGGAGTTGTTGAGCAGTTCTTC,CASSSKLAGVVEQFF
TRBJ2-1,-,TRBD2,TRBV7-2,TGTGCCAGCAGCCTGGGGGTTGGGCGGGGGGATGAGCAGTTCTTC,CASSLGVGRGDEQFF
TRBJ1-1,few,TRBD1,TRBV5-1,TGCGCCAGCAGCTTATCGGGGCAGGGGGGAACTGAAGCTTTCTTT,CASSLSGQGGTEAFF
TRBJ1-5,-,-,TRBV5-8,TGTGCCAGCAGCTTGGCCGGGGGTCAGCCCCAGCATTTT,CASSLAGGQPQHF
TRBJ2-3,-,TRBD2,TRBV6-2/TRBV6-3,TGTGCCAGCAGTAAGCGGGGGCCTAGCACAGATACGCAGTATTTT,CASSKRGPSTDTQYF
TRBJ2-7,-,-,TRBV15,TGTGCCACCAGCCGGGACACCCTCGGCGAGCAGTACTTC,CATSRDTLGEQYF
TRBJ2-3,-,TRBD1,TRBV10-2,TGCGCCAGCAGCGAAAAACAGGGGATGTGGGGCACAGATACGCAGTATTTT,CASSEKQGMWGTDTQYF
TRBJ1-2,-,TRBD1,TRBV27,TGTGCCAGCAGGATGACAGGGCGGGTCTATGGCTACACCTTC,CASRMTGRVYGYTF
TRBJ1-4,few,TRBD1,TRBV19,TGTGCCAGTAGTACCACAGGGGGGACTAATGAAAAACTGTTTTTT,CASSTTGGTNEKLFF
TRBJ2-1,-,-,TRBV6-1,TGTGCCAGCAGTGATCGACTAGGAAGGAGTGAGCAGTTCTTC,CASSDRLGRSEQFF
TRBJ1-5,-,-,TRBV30,TGTGCCTCTCCCCGGGAATTAATTGACAATCAGCCCCAGCATTTT,CASPRELIDNQPQHF
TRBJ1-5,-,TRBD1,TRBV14,TGTGCCAGCATCACCTGCCGGGACAGCCCACCGCACAATCAGCCCCAGCATTTT,CASITCRDSPPHNQPQHF
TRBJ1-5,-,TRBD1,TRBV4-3,TGCGCCAGCAGCCAAGGGACAGGGTACAATCAGCCCCAGCATTTT,CASSQGTGYNQPQHF
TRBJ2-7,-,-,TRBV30,TGTGCCTGGGAGCAGGCCTACGAGCAGTACTTC,CAWEQAYEQYF
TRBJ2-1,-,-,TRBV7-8,TGTGCCAGCAGCTTAGGTCCCCCCCTCAATGAGCAGTTCTTC,CASSLGPPLNEQFF
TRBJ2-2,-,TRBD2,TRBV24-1,TGTGCCACCAGTGAACCGGGACTAGCAGCCACCGGGGAGCTGTTTTTT,CATSEPGLAATGELFF
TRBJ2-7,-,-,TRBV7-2,TGTGCCAGCAGCTTAGCGGCAGGTGGAAGTCACGAGCAGTACTTC,CASSLAAGGSHEQYF
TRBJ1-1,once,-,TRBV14,TGTGCCAGCAGCCCCCGATGGGCAATGAACACTGAAGCTTTCTTT,CASSPRWAMNTEAFF
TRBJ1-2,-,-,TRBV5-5,TGTGCCAGCAGCTTGGCGGGAAATTCGAACTATGGCTACACCTTC,CASSLAGNSNYGYTF
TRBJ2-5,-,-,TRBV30,TGTGCCTGGAGTACCCTCGGAGGGCCGGGGGAGACCCAGTACTTC,CAWSTLGGPGETQYF
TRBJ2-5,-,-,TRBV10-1,TGCGCCAGCAGGGGATCTAGCCCCGGGGAGACCCAGTACTTC,CASRGSSPGETQYF
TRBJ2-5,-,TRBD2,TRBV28,TGTGCCAGCACTAGCGGGAGTTTCGGCGAGACCCAGTACTTC,CASTSGSFGETQYF
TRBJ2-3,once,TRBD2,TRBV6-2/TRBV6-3,TGTGCCAGCAGTCCAGCGGGAGAAGGGGATACGCAGTATTTT,CASSPAGEGDTQYF
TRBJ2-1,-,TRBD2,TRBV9,TGTGCCAGCAGCGTCACTAGCGGGAGGGCCCGTAATGAGCAGTTCTTC,CASSVTSGRARNEQFF
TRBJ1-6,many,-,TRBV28,TGTGCCAGCAGTTTCCCCGGACAGTCAGTCGGTTCACCCCTCCACTTT,CASSFPGQSVGSPLHF
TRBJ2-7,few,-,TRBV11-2,TGTGCCAGCAGGATTACAGGTTCTTACGAGCAGTACTTC,CASRITGSYEQYF
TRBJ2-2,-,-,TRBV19,TGTGCCAGTAGTATAGTGACAGGAAGGGGGACCGGGGAGCTGTTTTTT,CASSIVTGRGTGELFF
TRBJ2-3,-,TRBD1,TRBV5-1,TGCGCCAGCAGCTTGGGACAGGGGATCGCAGATACGCAGTATTTT,CASSLGQGIADTQYF
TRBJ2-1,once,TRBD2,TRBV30,TGTGCCTGGAGTGACCGGGAGGCCCACTACAATGAGCAGTTCTTC,CAWSDREAHYNEQFF
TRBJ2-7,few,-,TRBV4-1,TGCGCCAGCAGCGGTACTACCGGGAGATACGAGCAGTACTTC,CASSGTTGRYEQYF
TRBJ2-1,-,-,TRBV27,TGTGCCAGCAGTTTCTCTCTCTGGGCGAGTGGGTACAATGAGCAGTTCTTC,CASSFSLWASGYNEQFF
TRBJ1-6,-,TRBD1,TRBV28,TGTGCCAGCAGCTTACAGGGGGTTTTTGGTTCACCCCTCCACTTT,CASSLQGVFGSPLHF
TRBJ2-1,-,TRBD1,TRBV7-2,TGTGCCAGCAGCGACCGGGACAGGGGTTTGCATGAGCAGTTCTTC,CASSDRDRGLHEQFF
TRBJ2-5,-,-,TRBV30,TGTGCCTGGGGGACGAGGACAGCGTTGCAAGAGACCCAGTACTTC,CAWGTRTALQETQYF